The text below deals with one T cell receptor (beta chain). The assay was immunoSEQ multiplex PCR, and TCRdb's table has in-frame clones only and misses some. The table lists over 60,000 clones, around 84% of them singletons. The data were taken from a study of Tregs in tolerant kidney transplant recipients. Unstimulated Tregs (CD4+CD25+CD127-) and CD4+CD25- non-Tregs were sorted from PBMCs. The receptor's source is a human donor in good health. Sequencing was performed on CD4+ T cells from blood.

The CDR3 sequence: CASSEYSVGTGSSGELFF. The CDR3 DNA sequence: TGTGCCAGCAGTGAATACTCTGTGGGGACAGGAAGTTCCGGGGAGCTGTTTTTT. The rearrangement links TRBV25-1 to TRBJ2-2; the match to TRBD1 covers 8 bases. J gave up 6 bases and V 0 bases, and 12 bases lay outside the gene matches. CDR1 and CDR2 from the germline V gene are MGHDK and SYGVNS. The CDR3 is made up of 18 amino acids.